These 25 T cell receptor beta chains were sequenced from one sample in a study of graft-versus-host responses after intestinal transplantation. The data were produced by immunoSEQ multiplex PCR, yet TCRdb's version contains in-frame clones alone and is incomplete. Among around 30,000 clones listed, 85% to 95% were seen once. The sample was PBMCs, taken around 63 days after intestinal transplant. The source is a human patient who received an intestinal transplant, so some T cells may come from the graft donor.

The CDR3 nucleotides are TGTGCCAGCAGCGATAACAGGAACTCTGGAAACACCATATATTTT. It is translated as CASSDNRNSGNTIYF. The chain joins TRBV9 to TRBJ1-3, with D possibly being TRBD1 (5 bases). With 3 bases removed from V and 0 bases from J, the gap between germline ends came to 10 bases. The CDR3 contains 15 residues. Germline loops: CDR1 SGDLS, CDR2 YYNGEE.

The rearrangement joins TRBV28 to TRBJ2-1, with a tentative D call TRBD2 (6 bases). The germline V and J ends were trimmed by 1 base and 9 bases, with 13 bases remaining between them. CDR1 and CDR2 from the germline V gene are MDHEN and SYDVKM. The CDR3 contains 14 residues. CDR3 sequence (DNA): TGTGCCAGCAGTTTATTAGCGGAGGGGAGTGAGCAGTTCTTC. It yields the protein CASSLLAEGSEQFF.

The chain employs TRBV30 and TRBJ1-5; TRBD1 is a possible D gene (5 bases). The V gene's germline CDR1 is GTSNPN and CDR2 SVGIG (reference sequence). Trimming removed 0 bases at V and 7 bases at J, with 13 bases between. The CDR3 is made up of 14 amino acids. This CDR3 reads CAWSVGVEGQPQHF. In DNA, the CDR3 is TGTGCCTGGAGTGTGGGGGTTGAGGGCCAGCCCCAGCATTTT.

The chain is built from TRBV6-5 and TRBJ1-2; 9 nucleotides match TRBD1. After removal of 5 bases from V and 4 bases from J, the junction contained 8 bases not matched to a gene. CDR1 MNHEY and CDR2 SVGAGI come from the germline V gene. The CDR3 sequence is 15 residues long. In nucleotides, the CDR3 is TGTGCCAGCAGTAAGAAAACAGGGGGCGGCTATGGCTACACCTTC. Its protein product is CASSKKTGGGYGYTF.

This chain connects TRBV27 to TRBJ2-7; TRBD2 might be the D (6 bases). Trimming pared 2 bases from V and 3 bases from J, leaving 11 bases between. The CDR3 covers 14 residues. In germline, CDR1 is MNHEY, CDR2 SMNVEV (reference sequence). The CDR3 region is CASSLASASYEQYF. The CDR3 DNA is TGTGCCAGCAGTTTAGCTAGCGCAAGCTACGAGCAGTACTTC.

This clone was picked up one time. CDR3 loop: CASSPSGDYNEQFF. The CDR3 nucleotides read TGTGCCAGCTCACCATCGGGGGACTACAATGAGCAGTTCTTC. The V call is TRBV18, the J call TRBJ2-1, with D possibly being TRBD2 (6 bases). The CDR3 has 14 residues. Germline-derived CDR1 and CDR2 are KGHSH and LQKENI. The V and J ends lost 2 bases and 3 bases respectively, with 8 bases between them.

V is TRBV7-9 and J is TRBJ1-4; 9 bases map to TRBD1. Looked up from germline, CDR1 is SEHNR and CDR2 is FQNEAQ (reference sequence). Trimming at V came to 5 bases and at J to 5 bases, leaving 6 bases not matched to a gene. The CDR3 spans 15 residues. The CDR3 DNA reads TGTGCCAGCAGCCCCCGGACAGGGGCCAATGAAAAACTGTTTTTT. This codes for CASSPRTGANEKLFF.

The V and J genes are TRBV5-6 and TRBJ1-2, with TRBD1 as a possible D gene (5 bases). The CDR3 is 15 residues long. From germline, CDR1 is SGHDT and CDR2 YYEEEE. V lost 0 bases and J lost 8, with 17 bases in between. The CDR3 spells CASSLARQGRVGYTF. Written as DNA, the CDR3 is TGTGCCAGCAGCTTGGCGCGGCAGGGTCGGGTCGGCTACACCTTC.

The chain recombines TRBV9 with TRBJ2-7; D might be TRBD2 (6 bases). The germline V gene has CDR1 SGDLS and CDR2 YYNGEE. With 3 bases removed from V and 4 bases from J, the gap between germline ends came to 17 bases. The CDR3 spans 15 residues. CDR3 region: CASSGRDGGLYEQYF. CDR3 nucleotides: TGTGCCAGCAGCGGGCGGGATGGGGGACTTTACGAGCAGTACTTC.

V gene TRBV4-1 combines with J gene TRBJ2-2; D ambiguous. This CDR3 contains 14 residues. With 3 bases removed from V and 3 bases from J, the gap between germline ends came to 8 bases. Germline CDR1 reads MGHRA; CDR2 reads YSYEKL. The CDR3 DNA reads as TGCGCCAGCAGCCATTCTGTACACACCGGGGAGCTGTTTTTT. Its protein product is CASSHSVHTGELFF.

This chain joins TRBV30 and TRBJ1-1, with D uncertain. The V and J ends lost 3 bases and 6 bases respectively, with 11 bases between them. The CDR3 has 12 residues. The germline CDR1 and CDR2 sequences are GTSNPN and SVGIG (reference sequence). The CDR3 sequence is CAWSVGSPEAFF. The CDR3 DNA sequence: TGTGCCTGGAGCGTGGGGAGCCCTGAAGCTTTCTTT. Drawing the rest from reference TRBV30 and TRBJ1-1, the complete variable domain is SQTIHQWPATLVQPVGSPLSLECTVEGTSNPNLYWYRQAAGRGLQLLFYSVGIGQISSEVPQNLSASRPQDRQFILSSKKLLLSDSGFYLCAWSVGSPEAFFGQGTRLTVV.

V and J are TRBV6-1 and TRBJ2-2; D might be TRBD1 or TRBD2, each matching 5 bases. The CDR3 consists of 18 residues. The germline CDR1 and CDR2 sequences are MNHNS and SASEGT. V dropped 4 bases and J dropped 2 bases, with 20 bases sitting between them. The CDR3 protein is CASSALGPDTLNTGELFF. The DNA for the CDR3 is TGTGCCAGCAGTGCTTTGGGACCGGACACATTAAACACCGGGGAGCTGTTTTTT.

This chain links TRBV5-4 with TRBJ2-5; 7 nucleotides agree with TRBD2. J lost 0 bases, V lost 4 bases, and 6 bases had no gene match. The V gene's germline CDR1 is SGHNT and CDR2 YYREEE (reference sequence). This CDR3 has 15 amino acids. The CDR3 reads CASSTRDYYQETQYF. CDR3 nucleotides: TGTGCCAGCAGCACCCGGGACTACTACCAAGAGACCCAGTACTTC.

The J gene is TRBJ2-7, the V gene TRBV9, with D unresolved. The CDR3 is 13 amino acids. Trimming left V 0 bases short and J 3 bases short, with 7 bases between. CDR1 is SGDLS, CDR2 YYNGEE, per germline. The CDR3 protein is CASSVGDDYEQYF. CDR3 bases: TGTGCCAGCAGCGTAGGAGACGACTACGAGCAGTACTTC.

The CDR3 bases are TGTGCCAGCAGCTTCCCTTTCGACCTTGAGGGCAGGGGTTGGGGAGCTTTCTTT. Translated: CASSFPFDLEGRGWGAFF. The chain employs TRBV13 and TRBJ1-1, with D perhaps matching TRBD1 (6 bases). The CDR3 has 18 residues. Germline values: CDR1 PRHDT, CDR2 FYEKMQ (reference sequence). V dropped 3 bases and J dropped 10 bases, with 30 bases sitting between them.

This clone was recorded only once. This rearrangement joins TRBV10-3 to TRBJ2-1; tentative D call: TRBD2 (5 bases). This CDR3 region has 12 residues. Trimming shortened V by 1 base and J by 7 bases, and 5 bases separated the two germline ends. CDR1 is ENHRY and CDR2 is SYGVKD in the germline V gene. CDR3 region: CAISEWTNEQFF. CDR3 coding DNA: TGTGCCATCAGTGAGTGGACTAATGAGCAGTTCTTC.

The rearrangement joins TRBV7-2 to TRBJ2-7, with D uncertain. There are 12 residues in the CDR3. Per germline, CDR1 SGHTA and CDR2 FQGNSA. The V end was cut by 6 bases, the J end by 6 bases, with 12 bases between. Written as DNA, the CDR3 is TGTGCCAGCAGGACATCAATCGGCGAGCAGTACTTC. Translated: CASRTSIGEQYF. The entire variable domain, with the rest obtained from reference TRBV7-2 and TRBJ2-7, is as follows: GAGVSQSPSNKVTEKGKDVELRCDPISGHTALYWYRQSLGQGLEFLIYFQGNSAPDKSGLPSDRFSAERTGGSVSTLTIQRTQQEDSAVYLCASRTSIGEQYFGPGTRLTVT.

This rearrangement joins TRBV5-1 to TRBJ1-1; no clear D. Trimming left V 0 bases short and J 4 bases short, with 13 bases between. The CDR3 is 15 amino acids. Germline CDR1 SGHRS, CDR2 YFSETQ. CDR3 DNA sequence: TGCGCCAGCAGCTTGGCAGATATGGGGAGCACTGAAGCTTTCTTT. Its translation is CASSLADMGSTEAFF.

CDR3 sequence reads: CASSPQGGTYEQYF. The CDR3 DNA is TGTGCCAGTAGTCCACAGGGCGGTACCTACGAGCAGTACTTC. The rearrangement joins TRBV19 to TRBJ2-5; tentative D call: TRBD1 (6 bases). The last part of the DNA fits TRBJ2-7 better; the J call may be wrong. Germline CDR1 and CDR2: LNHDA and SQIVND (reference sequence). The CDR3 covers 14 residues.

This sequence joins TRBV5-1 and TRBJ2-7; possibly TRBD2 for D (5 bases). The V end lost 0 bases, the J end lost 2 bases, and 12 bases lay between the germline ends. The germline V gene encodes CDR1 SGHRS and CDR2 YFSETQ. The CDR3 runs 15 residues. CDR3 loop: CASSLGLAPTYEQYF. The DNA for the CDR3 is TGCGCCAGCAGCTTGGGGCTAGCACCGACCTACGAGCAGTACTTC.

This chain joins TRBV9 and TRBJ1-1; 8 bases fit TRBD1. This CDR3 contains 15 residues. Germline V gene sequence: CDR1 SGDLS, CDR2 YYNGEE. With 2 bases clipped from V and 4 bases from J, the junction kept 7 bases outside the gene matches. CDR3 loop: CASSVWQGAFTEAFF. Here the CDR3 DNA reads TGTGCCAGCAGCGTCTGGCAGGGGGCTTTCACTGAAGCTTTCTTT.

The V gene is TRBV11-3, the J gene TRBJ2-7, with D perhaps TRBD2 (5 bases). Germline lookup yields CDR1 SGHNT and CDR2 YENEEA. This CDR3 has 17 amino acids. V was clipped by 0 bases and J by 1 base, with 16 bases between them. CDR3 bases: TGTGCCAGCAGCTTAGAGACTCGGACTGAAACTTCCTACGAGCAGTACTTC. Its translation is CASSLETRTETSYEQYF.

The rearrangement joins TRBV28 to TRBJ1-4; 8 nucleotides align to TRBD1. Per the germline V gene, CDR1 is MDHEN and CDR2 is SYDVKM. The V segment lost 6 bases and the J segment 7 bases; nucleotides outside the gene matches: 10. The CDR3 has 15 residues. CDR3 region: CASSATGAVGEKLFF. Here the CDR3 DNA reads TGTGCCAGCAGCGCGACAGGGGCCGTCGGTGAAAAACTGTTTTTT.

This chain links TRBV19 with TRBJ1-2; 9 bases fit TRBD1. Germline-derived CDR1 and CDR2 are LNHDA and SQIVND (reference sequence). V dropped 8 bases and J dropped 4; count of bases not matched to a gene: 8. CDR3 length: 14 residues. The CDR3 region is CASDPGQGFYGYTF. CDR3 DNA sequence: TGTGCCAGTGATCCGGGACAGGGTTTCTATGGCTACACCTTC.

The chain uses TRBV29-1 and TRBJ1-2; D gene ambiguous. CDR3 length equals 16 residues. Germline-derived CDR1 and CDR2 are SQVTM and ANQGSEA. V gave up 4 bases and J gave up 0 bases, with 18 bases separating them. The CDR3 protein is CSVAPTSRNSNYGYTF. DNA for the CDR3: TGCAGCGTTGCCCCCACAAGTCGCAACTCTAACTATGGCTACACCTTC. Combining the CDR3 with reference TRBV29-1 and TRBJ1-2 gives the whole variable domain SAVISQKPSRDICQRGTSLTIQCQVDSQVTMMFWYRQQPGQSLTLIATANQGSEATYESGFVIDKFPISRPNLTFSTLTVSNMSPEDSSIYLCSVAPTSRNSNYGYTFGSGTRLTVV.